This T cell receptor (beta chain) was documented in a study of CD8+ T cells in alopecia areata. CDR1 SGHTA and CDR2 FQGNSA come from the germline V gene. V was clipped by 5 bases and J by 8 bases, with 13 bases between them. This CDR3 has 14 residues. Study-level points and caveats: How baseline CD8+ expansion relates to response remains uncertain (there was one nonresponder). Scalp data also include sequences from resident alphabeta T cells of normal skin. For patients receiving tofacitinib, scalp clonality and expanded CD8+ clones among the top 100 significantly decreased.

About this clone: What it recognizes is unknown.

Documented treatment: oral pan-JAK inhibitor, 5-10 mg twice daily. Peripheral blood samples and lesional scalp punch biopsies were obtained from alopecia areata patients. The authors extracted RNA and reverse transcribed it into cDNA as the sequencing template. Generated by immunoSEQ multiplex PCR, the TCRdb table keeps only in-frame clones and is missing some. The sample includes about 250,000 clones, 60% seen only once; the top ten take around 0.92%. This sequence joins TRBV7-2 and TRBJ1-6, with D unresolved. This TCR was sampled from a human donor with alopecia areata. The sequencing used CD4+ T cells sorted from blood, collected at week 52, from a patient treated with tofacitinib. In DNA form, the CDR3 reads TGTGCCAGCAGCCCATGGGGTGGTGATTCACCCCTCCACTTT. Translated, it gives CASSPWGGDSPLHF.